This T cell receptor (beta chain) was sequenced for a study of blood T cells in healthy people across ages. There are a few counts of this clonotype. The CDR3 is 13 amino acids. V was trimmed by 4 bases and J by 2 bases, leaving 8 bases between them. Germline loops: CDR1 SGHRS, CDR2 YFSETQ. Researchers report isolating at least 6 million PBMCs per sample. The second PCR ran about 6 to 12 cycles with a sample-barcoded 5' primer and J-beta primers. The template-switch adaptor, which had 12 random nucleotides, put a tag on each cDNA molecule. The study obtained at least 2.5 million CDR3-containing paired-end reads from every sample. TCRdb analysed the 5' RACE reads with MiXCR anew, one entry per CDR3 protein. The sample holds almost 300,000 distinct CDR3 sequences, 25% to 30% seen once.

The sequencing sample was made of blood. This TCR was recovered from a woman aged 70-85 years in good health. The chain carries TRBV5-1 and TRBJ2-3; D gene ambiguous. CDR3 amino acids: CASSLGNTDTQYF. The CDR3 coding sequence is TGCGCCAGCAGCCTAGGGAACACAGATACGCAGTATTTT.